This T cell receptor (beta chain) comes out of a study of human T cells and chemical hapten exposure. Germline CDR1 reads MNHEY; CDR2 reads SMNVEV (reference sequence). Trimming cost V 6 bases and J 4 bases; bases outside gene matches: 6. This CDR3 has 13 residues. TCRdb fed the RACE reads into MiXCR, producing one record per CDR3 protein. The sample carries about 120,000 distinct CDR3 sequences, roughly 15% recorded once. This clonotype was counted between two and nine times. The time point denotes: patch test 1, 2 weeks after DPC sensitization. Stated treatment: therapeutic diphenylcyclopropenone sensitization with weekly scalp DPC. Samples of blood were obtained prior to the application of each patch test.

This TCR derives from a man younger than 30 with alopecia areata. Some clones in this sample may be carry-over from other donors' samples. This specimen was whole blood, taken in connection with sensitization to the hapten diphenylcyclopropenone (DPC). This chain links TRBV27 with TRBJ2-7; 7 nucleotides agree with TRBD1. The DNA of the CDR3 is TGTGCCAGCAGCTTGGGACAGACGTACGAGCAGTACTTC. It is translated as CASSLGQTYEQYF.